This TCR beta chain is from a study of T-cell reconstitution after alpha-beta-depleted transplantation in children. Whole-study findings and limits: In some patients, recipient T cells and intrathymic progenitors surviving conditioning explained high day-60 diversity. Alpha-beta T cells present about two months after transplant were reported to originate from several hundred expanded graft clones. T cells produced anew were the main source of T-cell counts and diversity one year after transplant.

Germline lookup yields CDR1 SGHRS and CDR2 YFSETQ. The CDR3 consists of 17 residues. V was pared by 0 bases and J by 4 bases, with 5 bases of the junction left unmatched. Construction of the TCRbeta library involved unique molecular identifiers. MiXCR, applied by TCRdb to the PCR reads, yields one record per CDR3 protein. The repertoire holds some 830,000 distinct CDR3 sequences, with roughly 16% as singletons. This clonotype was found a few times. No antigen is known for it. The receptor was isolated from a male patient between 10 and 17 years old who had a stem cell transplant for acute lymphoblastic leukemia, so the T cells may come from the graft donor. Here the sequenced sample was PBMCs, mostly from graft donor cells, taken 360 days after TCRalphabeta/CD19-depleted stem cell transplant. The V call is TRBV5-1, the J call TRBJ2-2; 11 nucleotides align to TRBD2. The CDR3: CASSLEGTSGGTGELFF. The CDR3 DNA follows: TGCGCCAGCAGCTTGGAAGGGACTAGCGGAGGCACCGGGGAGCTGTTTTTT.